This T cell receptor (beta chain) derives from a study of cytomegalovirus exposure and HLA in healthy donors. Whole-study results and caveats: In a later analysis, HLA-associated TCR beta chains were more clonally expanded than equally common others. An apparent linkage of common viral pathogens to several of the most significant clusters emerged in a later analysis.

PCR was performed using 60 Vbeta and 13 Jbeta primers. TCRdb keeps only in-frame clones here, not all; method: immunoSEQ multiplex PCR. The sample table sets out roughly 80,000 clones. The germline CDR1 and CDR2 sequences are SGHAT and FQNNGV. The CDR3 is 15 residues long. Germline trimming cut 1 base from V and 2 bases from J; bases unmatched to any gene: 3. Regarding this clone: Its antigen is as yet unknown.

Sequences were obtained from PBMCs. The source is a man aged 50-59 years in good health and CMV-seronegative. The rearrangement joins TRBV11-2 to TRBJ2-7, with 9 bases aligning to TRBD1. The CDR3 sequence is CASSLGRQGAYEQYF. In nucleotides, the CDR3 is TGTGCCAGCAGCTTAGGAAGACAGGGGGCCTACGAGCAGTACTTC.